The present entry profiles one T cell receptor (beta chain) with its context. CDR1 and CDR2 from the germline V gene are WSHSY and SAAADI. The CDR3 has 13 amino acids. The V segment lost 2 bases and the J segment 8 bases; nucleotides outside the gene matches: 3. The data belong to a study of blood T cell repertoires in COVID-19. Sequencing was performed with immunoSEQ multiplex PCR; in TCRdb, only in-frame clones are kept and a portion is missing. Of 69,000 or so clones listed, approximately 80% are singletons. This sequence was found in a woman aged 80 or over with active or convalescent COVID-19. Input material: peripheral blood. The chain joins TRBV10-2 to TRBJ2-3; 8 nucleotides align to TRBD2. The CDR3 sequence: CASSENRGGTQYF. Written as DNA, the CDR3 is TGCGCCAGCAGTGAGAACCGGGGGGGTACGCAGTATTTT.